This paragraph covers one T cell receptor (beta chain) sequence. The antigen remains unidentified. The record originates from a study of blood T cells in healthy people across ages. Study-wide results and limits: Getting older went along with TCR beta diversity per million T cells dropping roughly linearly.

It was with a sample-barcoded 5' primer and a J-beta primer mix that a second PCR of about 7 to 12 cycles was run. Every cDNA was tagged by a template-switch adaptor with 12 random nucleotides. TCRdb independently ran MiXCR on the 5' RACE reads; one entry per CDR3 protein. The sample shows under 800,000 distinct CDR3 sequences, about 40% of them seen only once. The ends lost 2 bases at V and 4 bases at J; junction bases unmatched: 14. Germline V lookup: CDR1 MGHDK, CDR2 SYGVNS. CDR3 size: 19 residues. This TCR derives from an older woman in good health. Sequencing input: blood. The rearrangement uses TRBV25-1 and TRBJ2-3; 11 nucleotides align to TRBD2. CDR3 DNA: TGTGCCAGCAGTGAAAACTTGGTTGTGGATAGCGGGAGGGCAGATACGCAGTATTTT. Translating it yields CASSENLVVDSGRADTQYF.